A single sample is the source of the 28 T cell receptor beta chains below, sequenced in a study of low-dose radiotherapy and immunotherapy resistance in tumors. For amplifying TCRs, the PCR ran for about 22 cycles with Phusion, which was used together with a constant-region primer and the adapter on the V primers. TCRdb fed the reads into MiXCR, producing one record per CDR3 protein. The sample has about 50,000 distinct CDR3 sequences, roughly 10% seen once. As to time point: before trial treatment. The source was PBMCs, collected before treatment. These TCRs come from a female donor with ovarian cancer.

This clonotype was recorded only once. A far larger clone is only one base removed, so a read error is likely. The chain couples TRBV28 to TRBJ2-1; 7 nucleotides align to TRBD1. Germline assignment: CDR1 MDHEN and CDR2 SYDVKM. The V segment lost 10 bases and the J segment 10 bases; nucleotides outside the gene matches: 10. The CDR3 length is 12 residues. CDR3 coding DNA: TGTGCCACTTCGACAGGGTCCTACGAGCAGTTCTTC. Translation gives CATSTGSYEQFF.

This clonotype was detected ten times or more. The chain uses TRBV5-1 and TRBJ2-7; TRBD1 agrees at 10 bases. The V segment lost 2 bases and the J segment 5 bases; nucleotides outside the gene matches: 4. The CDR3 has 14 amino acids. Germline loops: CDR1 SGHRS, CDR2 YFSETQ. For the CDR3, the DNA is TGCGCCAGCAGCTTCGACAGGGGGCAGCACGAGCAGTACTTC. It encodes CASSFDRGQHEQYF. Full variable domain (outside the CDR3, taken from reference TRBV5-1 and TRBJ2-7): KAGVTQTPRYLIKTRGQQVTLSCSPISGHRSVSWYQQTPGQGLQFLFEYFSETQRNKGNFPGRFSGRQFSNSRSEMNVSTLELGDSALYLCASSFDRGQHEQYFGPGTRLTVT.

This clonotype was seen many times. The rearrangement links TRBV28 to TRBJ2-1, with 15 bases lining up with TRBD2. Losses at the gene ends were 8 bases for V and 6 bases for J; bases not matched to a gene: 2. CDR3 length: 14 residues. CDR1 is MDHEN, CDR2 SYDVKM, per germline. The CDR3, as DNA: TGTGCCAGCTGGACTAGCGGGAGGGTCAATGAGCAGTTCTTC. Its protein product is CASWTSGRVNEQFF.

This clonotype occurred many times. Written as DNA, the CDR3 is TGTGCCAGTACCCAATCGGGGGGGTCCTATGGCTACACCTTC. It encodes CASTQSGGSYGYTF. The chain links TRBV19 to TRBJ1-2, with D tentatively TRBD1 (5 bases). The CDR3 totals 14 residues. Trimming removed 7 bases from V and 4 bases from J, with 16 bases in between. From germline, CDR1 is LNHDA and CDR2 SQIVND (reference sequence).

As for this clonotype: A far larger clone is off by one base, so a read error is likely. This chain connects TRBV14 to TRBJ2-7; TRBD2 agrees at 12 bases. The CDR3 has 15 amino acids. V was clipped by 2 bases and J by 7 bases; unmatched bases: 6. Germline V gene lookup returns CDR1 SGHDN and CDR2 FVKESK. The CDR3 sequence is CASSQRLAGVGEQYF. DNA for the CDR3: TGTGCCAGCAGCCAAAGACTAGCGGGAGTGGGTGAGCAGTACTTC. The variable domain in full, with the rest retrieved from reference TRBV14 and TRBJ2-7, is EAGVTQFPSHSVIEKGQTVTLRCDPISGHDNLYWYRRVMGKEIKFLLHFVKESKQDESGMPNNRFLAERTGGTYSTLKVQPAELEDSGVYFCASSQRLAGVGEQYFGPGTRLTVT.

In this sample, this clonotype turned up many times. This chain links TRBV19 with TRBJ2-7, with D possibly TRBD1 on 6 matching bases. The ends were cut back, 7 bases at V and 7 bases at J, with 17 bases in the middle. CDR1 is LNHDA, CDR2 SQIVND, per germline (reference sequence). The CDR3 is 13 amino acids. CDR3 DNA sequence: TGTGCCAGTACCCCACAGGGCCCGGGGGAGCAGTACTTC. Amino acids: CASTPQGPGEQYF.

At least ten counts were recorded for this clonotype. The chain links TRBV14 to TRBJ2-7; TRBD1 matches at 9 bases. Germline V gives CDR1 SGHDN, CDR2 FVKESK. This CDR3 comprises 14 residues. J gave up 6 bases and V 1 base, and 4 bases lay outside the gene matches. The CDR3 DNA reads TGTGCCAGCAGCCAAGCCGGGACAGGGACCGAGCAGTACTTC. Translating it yields CASSQAGTGTEQYF.

As for this clonotype: One base separates it from a far larger clone, so it is likely a read error. The V and J genes are TRBV6-8 and TRBJ1-1; a weak D match, TRBD1 (5 bases). CDR3 length: 13 amino acids. V gave up 5 bases and J gave up 3 bases, with 10 bases separating them. Germline V gene lookup returns CDR1 MNHGY and CDR2 SAAAGT. The DNA of the CDR3 is TGTGCCAGCAGTACCAGGGAGCACACTGAAGCTTTCTTT. This codes for CASSTREHTEAFF.

This clonotype was detected ten times or more. In nucleotides, the CDR3 is TGTGCCAGCAGCTTTTGGGGGAGCCGAGAGCAGTACTTC. This sequence encodes CASSFWGSREQYF. V and J are TRBV5-5 and TRBJ2-7; D possibly matches TRBD1 or TRBD2 (5 bases each). Trimming left V 2 bases short and J 7 bases short, with 13 bases between. Per germline, CDR1 SGHKS and CDR2 YYEKEE (reference sequence). This CDR3 spans 13 amino acids.

At least ten counts were recorded for this clonotype. The chain recombines TRBV18 with TRBJ2-6; the D is unclear. Germline V gene lookup returns CDR1 KGHSH and CDR2 LQKENI. CDR3 length: 16 amino acids. V gave up 2 bases and J gave up 0 bases, with 8 bases separating them. CDR3 residues: CASSPGSVSGANVLTF. The CDR3 nucleotides read TGTGCCAGCTCACCAGGTTCAGTCTCTGGGGCCAACGTCCTGACTTTC.

This clonotype came up many times. The V and J genes are TRBV18 and TRBJ1-1; no reliable D call. V dropped 0 bases and J dropped 1 base, with 12 bases sitting between them. The CDR3 sequence is 16 residues long. The V gene's germline CDR1 is KGHSH and CDR2 LQKENI. CDR3 coding DNA: TGTGCCAGCTCACCACCGGCCAATTTCCAGAACACTGAAGCTTTCTTT. Protein sequence: CASSPPANFQNTEAFF. The full variable domain, its missing parts supplied by reference TRBV18 and TRBJ1-1, is NAGVMQNPRHLVRRRGQEARLRCSPMKGHSHVYWYRQLPEEGLKFMVYLQKENIIDESGMPKERFSAEFPKEGPSILRIQQVVRGDSAAYFCASSPPANFQNTEAFFGQGTRLTVV.

The chain joins TRBV20-1 to TRBJ1-5; the D is unclear. Per the germline V gene, CDR1 is DFQATT and CDR2 is SNEGSKA (reference sequence). The CDR3 is made up of 17 amino acids. V was cut by 0 bases and J by 5 bases, with 20 bases left in between. CDR3 sequence reads: CSARDSGISPADQPQHF. The CDR3 DNA reads as TGCAGTGCTAGAGATTCGGGCATCTCACCCGCGGATCAGCCCCAGCATTTT.

Turning to this clonotype: A far larger clone is just one base off, so this is likely a read error. The gene calls are TRBV3-1 and TRBJ2-1, with 8 bases aligning to TRBD2. V lost 0 bases, J lost 13 bases, and 17 bases stayed unmatched. The CDR3 contains 17 residues. Germline values: CDR1 LGHDT, CDR2 YNNKEL (reference sequence). The CDR3 loop is CASSQDLVAGGGETQFF. CDR3 nucleotides: TGTGCCAGCAGCCAAGATCTTGTCGCGGGGGGAGGGGAGACCCAGTTCTTC.

In its sample, this clonotype was seen many times. The rearrangement uses TRBV4-1 and TRBJ1-4; D gene uncertain. Germline CDR1 and CDR2: MGHRA and YSYEKL. The CDR3 covers 16 residues. Trimming cost V 0 bases and J 6 bases, with 14 bases left between them. CDR3 DNA: TGCGCCAGCAGCCAAGAGCCGGGATCCGGCTATGAAAAACTGTTTTTT. Protein: CASSQEPGSGYEKLFF.

In this sample, this clonotype turned up a few times. The V and J genes are TRBV7-8 and TRBJ2-2; D gene uncertain. The germline gives CDR1 SGHVS, CDR2 FQNEAQ. The CDR3 covers 11 residues. Trimming shortened V by 11 bases and J by 0 bases, and 4 bases separated the two germline ends. CDR3 residues: CASPNTGELFF. Here the CDR3 DNA reads TGTGCCTCCCCGAACACCGGGGAGCTGTTTTTT.

This clonotype was found many times. This chain uses TRBV11-2 with TRBJ2-3; either TRBD1 or TRBD2 may fit D (5 bases each). Trimming removed 1 base at V and 6 bases at J, with 14 bases between. CDR3 length: 15 residues. Germline CDR1 and CDR2: SGHAT and FQNNGV. CDR3 protein: CASSLAPSWDDTQYF. DNA for the CDR3: TGTGCCAGCAGCTTAGCCCCCAGTTGGGACGATACGCAGTATTTT.

Many counts were recorded for this clonotype. The chain is built from TRBV5-1 and TRBJ1-5, with no clear D. The CDR3 contains 15 residues. Deletions cut 4 bases from V and 6 bases from J, with 17 bases between. The germline V gene has CDR1 SGHRS and CDR2 YFSETQ. DNA of the CDR3: TGCGCCAGCAGCCCGGGGTCCGCCGCGGCTCAGCCCCAGCATTTT. This codes for CASSPGSAAAQPQHF.

The rearrangement links TRBV5-4 to TRBJ2-1, with 7 bases fitting TRBD2. CDR3 length equals 16 residues. The V gene end was trimmed by 2 bases and the J gene end by 4 bases; junction bases not matched to a gene: 9. In germline, CDR1 is SGHNT, CDR2 YYREEE (reference sequence). CDR3 loop: CASSFLLLADYNEQFF. The CDR3 coding sequence is TGTGCCAGCAGCTTCCTTCTCCTAGCGGATTACAATGAGCAGTTCTTC.

In this sample, this clonotype turned up many times. As DNA, the CDR3 is TGTGCCAGCAGACCGGACAGGGTAGAGACCCAGTACTTC. It specifies CASRPDRVETQYF. The chain couples TRBV12-3 or TRBV12-4 to TRBJ2-5; 8 bases fit TRBD1. The CDR3 runs 13 residues. Trimming cost V 6 bases and J 4 bases; bases outside gene matches: 4.

At least ten counts were recorded for this clonotype. CDR3 sequence reads: CASTPDSEETQYF. CDR3 bases: TGTGCCAGCACCCCGGACAGCGAAGAGACCCAGTACTTC. V gene TRBV3-1 combines with J gene TRBJ2-5, with D possibly TRBD1 on 6 matching bases. The V gene's germline CDR1 is LGHDT and CDR2 YNNKEL (reference sequence). The CDR3 contains 13 residues. V shed 7 bases and J shed 3 bases, with 12 bases lying between them.

Ten or more counts support this clonotype. The chain couples TRBV6-1 to TRBJ1-5; D gene unclear. The CDR3 is made up of 15 amino acids. The V end was cut by 2 bases, the J end by 5 bases, with 13 bases between. The germline V gene encodes CDR1 MNHNS and CDR2 SASEGT. CDR3 in DNA: TGTGCCAGCAGTGAACCCGGCCAGGCACATCAGCCCCAGCATTTT. Amino acids: CASSEPGQAHQPQHF.

This clonotype was seen many times. The V call is TRBV20-1, the J call TRBJ1-3, with D uncertain. Trimming took 4 bases from V and 0 from J, leaving 10 bases between them. Looked up from germline, CDR1 is DFQATT and CDR2 is SNEGSKA (reference sequence). The CDR3 spans 14 residues. The CDR3 sequence is CSAKESSSGNTIYF. Written as DNA, the CDR3 is TGCAGTGCTAAAGAGAGTTCCTCTGGAAACACCATATATTTT.

This clonotype was seen at least ten times. Written as DNA, the CDR3 is TGTGCCATCAGTGAGCCCCTAGCTTGGGACAATGAGCAGTTCTTC. It encodes CAISEPLAWDNEQFF. The chain combines TRBV10-3 with TRBJ2-1; D perhaps matches TRBD2 (5 bases). Trimming took 2 bases from V and 5 from J, leaving 13 bases between them. The CDR3 extends over 15 amino acids. Per the germline V gene, CDR1 is ENHRY and CDR2 is SYGVKD.

A note on this clonotype: This likely reflects a read error, since a far larger clone is one base away. The J gene is TRBJ2-1, the V gene TRBV5-1; D remains ambiguous. Germline CDR1 reads SGHRS; CDR2 reads YFSETQ. The length of the CDR3 is 15 residues. V lost 0 bases to trimming and J lost 10 bases, with 17 bases between them. As DNA, the CDR3 is TGCGCCAGCAGCTTGGCCCTAGGTGGGAACTACGAGCAGTTCTTC. The encoded protein is CASSLALGGNYEQFF.

Comments on this clonotype: A far more abundant clone sits one base away, making this likely a read error. The chain recombines TRBV27 with TRBJ1-2; D is possibly TRBD1 (5 bases). Germline V gene sequence: CDR1 MNHEY, CDR2 SMNVEV (reference sequence). This CDR3 has 13 amino acids. The CDR3 nucleotides read TGTGCCACCAGTGCCCCGGGACTTAGGGGCGACACCTTC. Translating it yields CATSAPGLRGDTF.

This clonotype was recorded at least ten times. This chain uses TRBV3-1 with TRBJ2-7; unclear D gene. Germline-derived CDR1 and CDR2 are LGHDT and YNNKEL (reference sequence). CDR3 length equals 13 residues. The V gene lost 0 bases and the J gene lost 2 bases, with 5 bases spanning the gap. The CDR3 protein is CASSQEGPYEQYF. DNA for the CDR3: TGTGCCAGCAGCCAAGAAGGCCCCTACGAGCAGTACTTC.

This clonotype was counted ten times or more. The chain carries TRBV7-8 and TRBJ1-2; tentatively, D is TRBD1 (6 bases). The V end lost 5 bases, the J end lost 6 bases, and 22 bases lay between the germline ends. The germline V gene has CDR1 SGHVS and CDR2 FQNEAQ. The CDR3 is 16 amino acids. In DNA form, the CDR3 reads TGTGCCAGCAGCCCACCCAAGGGGGGTCTTCTGGATGGCTACACCTTC. It translates to CASSPPKGGLLDGYTF.

There are many counts of this clonotype. This chain joins TRBV7-2 and TRBJ2-1; TRBD2 matches 13 bases. The CDR3 totals 15 residues. Germline-derived CDR1 and CDR2 are SGHTA and FQGNSA. With 1 base clipped from V and 12 bases from J, the junction kept 6 bases outside the gene matches. The CDR3 nucleotides are TGTGCCAGCAGCTTAGGGACTAGCGGGAGCCTTGGGCAGTTCTTC. Encoded protein: CASSLGTSGSLGQFF. The entire variable domain, with the rest obtained from reference TRBV7-2 and TRBJ2-1, is as follows: GAGVSQSPSNKVTEKGKDVELRCDPISGHTALYWYRQSLGQGLEFLIYFQGNSAPDKSGLPSDRFSAERTGGSVSTLTIQRTQQEDSAVYLCASSLGTSGSLGQFFGPGTRLTVL.